The text below deals with one T cell receptor beta chain. The sample belongs to a study of graft-versus-host responses after intestinal transplantation. Study-level information: Once they had received anti-thymocyte globulin induction, all recipients took tacrolimus and steroids for around 3 years. Study conclusions and caveats: Recipient-marrow GvH clones were detected, some having first appeared in ileum or blood. Individuals carrying graft-donor T cell macrochimerism showed high graft-versus-host to host-versus-graft clonal ratios in allografts.

Plates contained about 200,000 CFSE-labeled responder cells and about 200,000 irradiated, violet-dye-labeled stimulator cells. TCRdb's table, derived via immunoSEQ multiplex PCR, lists solely in-frame clones and lacks some. The sample lists under 9,500 clones; about 33% were seen once. V shed 3 bases and J 10 bases; nucleotides not matched to a gene: 14. The CDR3 extends over 16 amino acids. Germline V gives CDR1 KGHSH, CDR2 LQKENI. The chain joins TRBV18 to TRBJ2-2; 7 nucleotides align to TRBD1. This sample comprised alloreactive CD8+ T cells from a mixed lymphocyte reaction culture, obtained before transplantation. The subset: CFSE-low proliferating T cells sorted from roughly six-day pre-transplant mixed lymphocyte reaction (GvH or HvG direction). This TCR was sampled from a human patient who was an organ donor for intestinal transplantation. CDR3 DNA sequence: TGTGCCAGCTCACCGAGTAAAGGGACAGCAACAACGGAGCTGTTTTTT. It translates to CASSPSKGTATTELFF.